The entry that follows covers one T cell receptor beta chain sequence. This sample was included in a study of blood T cell repertoires in COVID-19. Germline CDR1 SGDLS, CDR2 YYNGEE. Trimming removed 0 bases at V and 7 bases at J, with 11 bases between. This CDR3 comprises 14 residues. Libraries were prepared by immunoSEQ multiplex PCR; TCRdb keeps only in-frame clonotypes and omits some of them. The sample yields approximately 150,000 clones, approximately 87% seen once. This chain connects TRBV9 to TRBJ2-1; maybe TRBD1 (6 bases). The source is a man between 50 and 59 years old in a cohort exposed to, infected with or recovered from COVID-19 (not recorded which). The source material was PBMCs or T cells enriched from blood (not recorded which). CDR3 coding DNA: TGTGCCAGCAGCGTAGGGGGGCCAGGGAATGAGCAGTTCTTC. Its translation: CASSVGGPGNEQFF.